This record covers a single T cell receptor beta chain. Germline V lookup: CDR1 MNHNS, CDR2 SASEGT. V gave up 4 bases and J gave up 0 bases, with 7 bases separating them. The CDR3 sequence is 14 residues long. Via MiXCR, TCRdb re-called the RT-PCR reads, giving one row per CDR3 protein. The sample has around 700,000 distinct CDR3 sequences; over 12% are singletons. The receptor was isolated from a female donor in good health, serving as a healthy control. The chain has TRBV6-1 and TRBJ2-1, with no clear D. The sequencing input was memory CD4+ T cells from blood. In nucleotides, the CDR3 is TGTGCCAGCAGTGCAGACGGCTCCTACAATGAGCAGTTCTTC. Translation: CASSADGSYNEQFF.